Below, 4 T cell receptor beta chains from the same sample are listed, as sequenced in a study of CD8 T cells in Susac syndrome. Reverse transcription of about 0.5 to 1 ug RNA was carried out with random hexamers. Each CDR3 protein gets one entry after TCRdb re-called the immunoSEQ multiplex PCR reads with MiXCR. The table shows some 200,000 distinct CDR3 sequences, with 95% occurring only once. The sample consisted of CD4+ T cells from PBMCs. The receptors were sampled from a human donor with multiple sclerosis.

The genes are TRBV7-8 and TRBJ2-7, with TRBD2 identical over 7 bases. With V trimmed by 5 bases and J by 5 bases, 9 bases remained unmatched. The CDR3 is made up of 14 amino acids. Germline loops: CDR1 SGHVS, CDR2 FQNEAQ. CDR3 loop: CASSPGGTWNEQYF. The CDR3 DNA reads TGTGCCAGCAGCCCCGGGGGGACCTGGAACGAGCAGTACTTC.

The chain has TRBV20-1 and TRBJ1-2; 7 bases are a match to TRBD1. The CDR3 is 11 residues long. The germline V gene has CDR1 DFQATT and CDR2 SNEGSKA (reference sequence). The V and J ends lost 2 bases and 8 bases, in that order; junction bases with no gene match: 2. The CDR3 reads CSARTQGGYTF. The CDR3 DNA reads as TGCAGTGCTAGAACACAGGGGGGCTACACCTTC.

The chain carries TRBV30 and TRBJ1-3; no clear D gene. V lost 0 bases to trimming and J lost 3 bases, with 0 bases between them. The CDR3 length is 11 residues. CDR1 is GTSNPN, CDR2 SVGIG, per germline (reference sequence). The CDR3 sequence is CAWSVGNTIYF. The CDR3 DNA reads TGTGCCTGGAGTGTTGGAAACACCATATATTTT.

The chain's CDR3 is CSAEGQGFGNTIYF. As DNA, the CDR3 is TGCAGCGCCGAAGGACAGGGGTTCGGAAACACCATATATTTT. This chain joins TRBV29-1 and TRBJ1-3; 9 bases line up with TRBD1. This CDR3 has 14 amino acids. Germline CDR1 and CDR2: SQVTM and ANQGSEA. After removal of 7 bases from V and 4 bases from J, the junction contained 8 bases not matched to a gene.